The 8 T cell receptor beta chains given below trace back to one sample, sequenced in a study of Graves' ophthalmopathy and Graves' hyperthyroidism. Transcripts of RNA were the source for amplifying TCR beta CDR3 regions. RT-PCR in the first round used HTBI primers; a second-round multiplex PCR followed. TCRdb reprocessed the multiplex PCR reads via MiXCR and lists one record per CDR3 protein. This sample has over a million distinct CDR3 sequences, with 35% to 45% found just once. Input material: peripheral blood or thyroid tissue (not recorded which). Source of these receptors: an adult man with Graves' hyperthyroidism.

The genes are TRBV25-1 and TRBJ1-1; 9 bases align to TRBD1. The CDR3 length is 14 residues. V was clipped by 2 bases and J by 7 bases; unmatched bases: 5. Germline values: CDR1 MGHDK, CDR2 SYGVNS. DNA of the CDR3: TGTGCCAGCAGTGAACCGGGACAGGGCGGTGAAGCTTTCTTT. Translated, it gives CASSEPGQGGEAFF.

The chain uses TRBV20-1 and TRBJ1-5; a possible D gene is TRBD1 (6 bases). CDR1 and CDR2 (germline): DFQATT, SNEGSKA (reference sequence). The V gene lost 0 bases and the J gene lost 3 bases, with 12 bases spanning the gap. The CDR3 loop spans 15 amino acids. The CDR3 nucleotides read TGCAGTGCTAGAGATCAGGGGTGTGCCAATCAGCCCCAGCATTTT. This sequence encodes CSARDQGCANQPQHF.

The chain joins TRBV15 to TRBJ2-7; TRBD1 agrees at 10 bases. This CDR3 contains 15 residues. The V gene's germline CDR1 is LNHNV and CDR2 YYDKDF (reference sequence). With V trimmed by 5 bases and J by 2 bases, 6 bases remained unmatched. The CDR3 sequence: CATSPRTGGTYEQYF. The CDR3 region has the DNA TGTGCCACCAGCCCTAGGACAGGGGGTACCTACGAGCAGTACTTC. The variable domain in full, with the rest retrieved from reference TRBV15 and TRBJ2-7, is DAMVIQNPRYQVTQFGKPVTLSCSQTLNHNVMYWYQQKSSQAPKLLFHYYDKDFNNEADTPDNFQSRRPNTSFCFLDIRSPGLGDTAMYLCATSPRTGGTYEQYFGPGTRLTVT.

For this clonotype: An end of the junction does not agree with germline; a read error may underlie this. V and J are TRBV10-3 and TRBJ1-5; TRBD1 matches at 9 bases. The CDR3 loop spans 17 amino acids. CDR1 is ENHRY, CDR2 SYGVKD, per germline. The CDR3, as DNA: TGTGCCAGCAGTGCCTGGACAGGGGCTTTTAGCAATCAGCCCCAGCATTTT. It translates to CASSAWTGAFSNQPQHF.

In this sample, this clonotype turned up once. CDR3 protein: CASPPADRRFGYTF. The CDR3 region has the DNA TGTGCCAGCCCTCCGGCGGACAGGAGGTTCGGCTACACCTTC. This rearrangement joins TRBV7-8 to TRBJ1-2; 7 bases match TRBD1. The CDR3 is made up of 14 amino acids. V trimming: 8 bases; J trimming: 8 bases; junction bases outside the gene matches: 14. Germline V gene sequence: CDR1 SGHVS, CDR2 FQNEAQ.

This clonotype has at least ten counts. This sequence joins TRBV11-2 and TRBJ2-2, with unresolved D. In germline, CDR1 is SGHAT, CDR2 FQNNGV. Trimming took 0 bases from V and 8 from J, leaving 7 bases between them. CDR3 length equals 13 residues. The CDR3 protein is CASSLEVRGELFF. CDR3 in DNA: TGTGCCAGCAGCTTAGAAGTTCGTGGGGAGCTGTTTTTT. The variable domain in full, completed from reference TRBV11-2 and TRBJ2-2, reads EAGVAQSPRYKIIEKRQSVAFWCNPISGHATLYWYQQILGQGPKLLIQFQNNGVVDDSQLPKDRFSAERLKGVDSTLKIQPAKLEDSAVYLCASSLEVRGELFFGEGSRLTVL.

This clonotype showed up just a few times. The chain couples TRBV19 to TRBJ2-7; 10 bases agree with TRBD1. This CDR3 is 13 amino acids long. The V gene's germline CDR1 is LNHDA and CDR2 SQIVND (reference sequence). The CDR3 loop reads CARGWDRGYEQYF. The CDR3 nucleotides read TGTGCTAGAGGCTGGGACAGGGGTTACGAGCAGTACTTC. The full variable domain, with the rest looked up from reference TRBV19 and TRBJ2-7, is DGGITQSPKYLFRKEGQNVTLSCEQNLNHDAMYWYRQDPGQGLRLIYYSQIVNDFQKGDIAEGYSVSREKKESFPLTVTSAQKNPTAFYLCARGWDRGYEQYFGPGTRLTVT.

This chain connects TRBV5-1 to TRBJ1-2; 7 nucleotides align to TRBD1. V was clipped by 0 bases and J by 5 bases; unmatched bases: 7. Germline values: CDR1 SGHRS, CDR2 YFSETQ. The CDR3 totals 15 residues. DNA for the CDR3: TGCGCCAGCAGCTTGGAGTTTTGGGACAGTTATGGCTACACCTTC. It yields the protein CASSLEFWDSYGYTF.